This T cell receptor (beta chain) is drawn from a study of blood T cell repertoires in COVID-19. Study-wide background: PBMCs, B-cell-depleted T cells, or T cells provided the cDNA or gDNA that made up the material.

CDR1 is SGHRS and CDR2 is YFSETQ in the germline V gene. V gave up 2 bases and J gave up 1 base; unmatched junction bases: 3. The CDR3 consists of 15 residues. Original analysis: Counts of nucleated cells, estimated from reference gene primer amplification, were obtained. TCRdb's copy holds only in-frame clones and misses some; the assay was immunoSEQ multiplex PCR. The V and J calls and clone size are taken from that table; D and trimming were inferred from the DNA. The data show approximately 220,000 clones, around 87% seen once. This clone showed up just once. Sequences were obtained from peripheral blood. The clonotype comes from a man aged 55 to 70 with acute or convalescent COVID-19. This rearrangement joins TRBV5-1 to TRBJ2-7; 10 positions agree with TRBD1. The CDR3 DNA sequence: TGCGCCAGCAGCTTCGACAGGGGGCGGTCCTACGAGCAGTACTTC. Its translation is CASSFDRGRSYEQYF.